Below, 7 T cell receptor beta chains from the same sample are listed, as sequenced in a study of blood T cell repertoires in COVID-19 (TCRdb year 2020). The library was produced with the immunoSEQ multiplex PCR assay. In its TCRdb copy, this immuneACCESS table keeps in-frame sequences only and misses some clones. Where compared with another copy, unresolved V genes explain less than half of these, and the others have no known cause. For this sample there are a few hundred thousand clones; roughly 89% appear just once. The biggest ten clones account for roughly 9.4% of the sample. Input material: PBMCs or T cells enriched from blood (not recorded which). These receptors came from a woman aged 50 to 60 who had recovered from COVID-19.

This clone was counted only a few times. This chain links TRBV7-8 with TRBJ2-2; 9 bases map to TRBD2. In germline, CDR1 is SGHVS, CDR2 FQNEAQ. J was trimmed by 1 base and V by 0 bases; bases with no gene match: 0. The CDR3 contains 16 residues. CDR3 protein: CASSLASGGNTGELFF. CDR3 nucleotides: TGTGCCAGCAGCTTAGCTAGCGGGGGGAACACCGGGGAGCTGTTTTTT.

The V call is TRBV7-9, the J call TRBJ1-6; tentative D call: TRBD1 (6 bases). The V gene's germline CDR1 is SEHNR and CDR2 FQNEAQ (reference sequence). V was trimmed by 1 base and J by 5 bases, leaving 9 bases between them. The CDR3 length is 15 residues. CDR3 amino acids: CASSLVAGDNSPLHF. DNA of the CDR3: TGTGCCAGCAGCTTAGTAGCAGGGGATAATTCACCCCTCCACTTT.

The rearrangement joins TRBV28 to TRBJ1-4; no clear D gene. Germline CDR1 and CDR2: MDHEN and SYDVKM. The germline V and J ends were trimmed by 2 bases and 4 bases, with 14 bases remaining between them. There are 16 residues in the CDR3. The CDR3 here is CASSLGQTAGNEKLFF. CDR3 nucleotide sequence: TGTGCCAGCAGTTTAGGGCAGACTGCGGGTAATGAAAAACTGTTTTTT.

The CDR3 is CASRTGGNQPQHF. CDR3 coding DNA: TGTGCCAGCAGAACAGGGGGTAATCAGCCCCAGCATTTT. V usage is TRBV6-5 and J usage is TRBJ1-5; 8 bases fit TRBD1. This CDR3 is built from 13 residues. Germline loops: CDR1 MNHEY, CDR2 SVGAGI. Trimming at V came to 6 bases and at J to 4 bases, leaving 2 bases not matched to a gene.

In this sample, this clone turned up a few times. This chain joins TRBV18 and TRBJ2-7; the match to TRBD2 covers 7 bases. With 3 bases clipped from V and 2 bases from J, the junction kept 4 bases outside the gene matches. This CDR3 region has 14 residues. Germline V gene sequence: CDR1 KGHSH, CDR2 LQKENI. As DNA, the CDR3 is TGTGCCAGCTCACCTGCGGGGGTTCCCTACGAGCAGTACTTC. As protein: CASSPAGVPYEQYF.

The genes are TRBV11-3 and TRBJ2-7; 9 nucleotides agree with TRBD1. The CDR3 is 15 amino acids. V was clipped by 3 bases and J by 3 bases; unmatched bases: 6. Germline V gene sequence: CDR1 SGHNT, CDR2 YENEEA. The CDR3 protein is CASSFSGTGNYEQYF. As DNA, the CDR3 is TGTGCCAGCAGCTTTTCCGGGACAGGGAACTACGAGCAGTACTTC.

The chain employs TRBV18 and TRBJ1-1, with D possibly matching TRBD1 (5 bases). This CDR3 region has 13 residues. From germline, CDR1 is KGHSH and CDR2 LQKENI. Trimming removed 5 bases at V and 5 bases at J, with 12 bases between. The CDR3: CASSEGEGTEAFF. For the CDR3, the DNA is TGTGCCAGCTCAGAAGGGGAAGGGACTGAAGCTTTCTTT.